This passage covers 27 T cell receptor beta chains from one sample sequenced in a study of human T cells and chemical hapten exposure. TCRdb passed the RACE reads through MiXCR, listing each CDR3 protein once. This sample has under 120,000 distinct CDR3 sequences, with 11% found just once. Stated time point: patch test 1, 2 weeks after DPC sensitization. This sample's treatment: therapeutic diphenylcyclopropenone sensitization with weekly scalp DPC. Sequenced material: whole blood, taken in connection with sensitization to the hapten diphenylcyclopropenone (DPC). The receptors stem from a woman aged 35 to 49 with alopecia areata. Some clones in this sample may be carry-over from other donors' samples.

This clonotype occurred a few times. This sequence joins TRBV7-2 and TRBJ2-7, with D possibly being TRBD1 or TRBD2 (5 bases each). V lost 2 bases, J lost 1 base, and 15 bases lay in between. This CDR3 has 16 amino acids. Germline V gives CDR1 SGHTA, CDR2 FQGNSA. The CDR3 loop reads CASSLNARGNSYEQYF. CDR3 nucleotide sequence: TGTGCCAGCAGCTTAAATGCGAGGGGAAATTCCTACGAGCAGTACTTC.

This clonotype is labeled as medium-sized (0.01 to 0.1%). The gene calls are TRBV6-2 or TRBV6-3 and TRBJ2-2; D may match TRBD1 or TRBD2 (6 bases each). Trimming shortened V by 7 bases and J by 5 bases, and 17 bases separated the two germline ends. Germline lookup yields CDR1 MNHEY and CDR2 SVGEGT. The CDR3 runs 15 residues. The CDR3 nucleotides are TGTGCCAGCACCTACCCCATAGGGGGGACCGGGGAGCTGTTTTTT. Its protein product is CASTYPIGGTGELFF.

In this sample, this clonotype turned up a few times. This chain joins TRBV25-1 and TRBJ1-5; D is unclear. Trimming stripped 4 bases from V and 6 bases from J, with 13 bases between. This CDR3 comprises 14 residues. Germline V gives CDR1 MGHDK, CDR2 SYGVNS. CDR3 sequence (DNA): TGTGCCAGCAGTGGGTCGCCGACGAGTCAGCCCCAGCATTTT. This codes for CASSGSPTSQPQHF.

This clonotype was seen at least ten times. V gene TRBV3-1 combines with J gene TRBJ2-3; D perhaps matches TRBD2 (6 bases). Germline-derived CDR1 and CDR2 are LGHDT and YNNKEL (reference sequence). CDR3 length: 13 amino acids. Trimming stripped 4 bases from V and 9 bases from J, with 14 bases between. CDR3 bases: TGTGCCAGCAGCCTAAGACGGGAGAACACGCAGTATTTT. Its protein is CASSLRRENTQYF.

The sample holds many counts of this clonotype. This sequence joins TRBV4-2 and TRBJ1-2; 7 bases match TRBD1. CDR1 LGHNA and CDR2 YNFKEQ come from the germline V gene. J gave up 3 bases and V 1 base, and 5 bases lay outside the gene matches. CDR3 length equals 15 residues. The CDR3: CASSQAGQEHYGYTF. The DNA for the CDR3 is TGTGCCAGCAGCCAAGCTGGACAGGAACACTATGGCTACACCTTC.

The sample holds a few counts of this clonotype. V is TRBV20-1 and J is TRBJ2-1; D may be TRBD2 (6 bases). The CDR3 loop spans 19 amino acids. The germline V gene encodes CDR1 DFQATT and CDR2 SNEGSKA (reference sequence). The V end was cut by 3 bases, the J end by 3 bases, with 27 bases between. CDR3 coding DNA: TGCAGTGCTAGGTCCGCCCCCAACTCCGGAGGGTCCCACTACAATGAGCAGTTCTTC. This codes for CSARSAPNSGGSHYNEQFF.

The chain employs TRBV19 and TRBJ2-2; 7 bases are shared with TRBD2. With 3 bases clipped from V and 4 bases from J, the junction kept 2 bases outside the gene matches. Germline V gene data show CDR1 as LNHDA and CDR2 as SQIVND (reference sequence). The CDR3 sequence is 14 residues long. CDR3 sequence (DNA): TGTGCCAGTAGTATGCGGGAGCTCACCGGGGAGCTGTTTTTT. Its protein is CASSMRELTGELFF.

This clonotype has ten or more counts. V gene TRBV6-1 combines with J gene TRBJ2-2; the D gene is possibly TRBD1 (5 bases). Germline CDR1 and CDR2: MNHNS and SASEGT. The CDR3 is 15 residues long. Trimming left V 4 bases short and J 1 base short, with 10 bases between. In nucleotides, the CDR3 is TGTGCCAGCAGTGGACGGCAGGGGAACACCGGGGAGCTGTTTTTT. Amino acids: CASSGRQGNTGELFF.

This clonotype appeared many times. The chain recombines TRBV6-2 or TRBV6-3 with TRBJ2-6; D remains ambiguous. The germline CDR1 and CDR2 sequences are MNHEY and SVGEGT. The CDR3 runs to 15 residues. V gave up 2 bases and J gave up 0 bases, with 5 bases separating them. CDR3 sequence: CASSYDGSGANVLTF. DNA of the CDR3: TGTGCCAGCAGTTACGACGGCTCTGGGGCCAACGTCCTGACTTTC.

This clonotype has ten or more counts. This chain connects TRBV5-5 to TRBJ2-2; D is unresolved. This CDR3 contains 14 residues. Trimming pared 0 bases from V and 7 bases from J, leaving 10 bases between. Germline CDR1 is SGHKS and CDR2 is YYEKEE (reference sequence). The CDR3 loop is CASSLAGVGGELFF. The CDR3, as DNA: TGTGCCAGCAGCTTGGCAGGAGTGGGCGGGGAGCTGTTTTTT.

The table lists this clonotype with a few counts. The chain links TRBV6-6 to TRBJ1-6; D is unresolved. Germline values: CDR1 MNHNY, CDR2 SVGAGI (reference sequence). V lost 7 bases, J lost 7 bases, and 5 bases lay in between. This CDR3 comprises 11 residues. The CDR3: CASNQNSPLHF. In DNA, the CDR3 is TGTGCCAGCAATCAAAATTCACCCCTCCACTTT.

The rearrangement uses TRBV12-5 and TRBJ2-7; D might be TRBD1 (5 bases). The CDR3 is 14 residues long. V was cut by 7 bases and J by 0 bases, with 13 bases left in between. The germline V gene encodes CDR1 LGHNT and CDR2 FRNRAP. CDR3 sequence: CASAPPGFSYEQYF. CDR3 bases: TGTGCTAGTGCCCCACCAGGGTTCTCCTACGAGCAGTACTTC.

This sequence joins TRBV9 and TRBJ2-1; D ambiguous. Germline assignment: CDR1 SGDLS and CDR2 YYNGEE. The CDR3 covers 14 residues. Trimming cost V 3 bases and J 2 bases, with 9 bases left between them. The CDR3 reads CASSAESTYNEQFF. In DNA form, the CDR3 reads TGTGCCAGCAGCGCGGAGTCGACCTACAATGAGCAGTTCTTC.

This clonotype was seen at least ten times. The gene calls are TRBV6-5 and TRBJ1-1, with TRBD1 as a possible D gene (6 bases). CDR3 length: 14 residues. Germline-derived CDR1 and CDR2 are MNHEY and SVGAGI. Deletions cut 4 bases from V and 5 bases from J, with 14 bases between. CDR3 residues: CASSSVQGETEAFF. The DNA for the CDR3 is TGTGCCAGCAGTTCCGTACAGGGAGAGACTGAAGCTTTCTTT.

The chain carries TRBV6-6 and TRBJ2-1, with TRBD2 identical over 8 bases. V dropped 3 bases and J dropped 5; count of bases not matched to a gene: 12. The CDR3 has 17 residues. Germline-derived CDR1 and CDR2 are MNHNY and SVGAGI (reference sequence). CDR3 DNA sequence: TGTGCCAGCAGTTATTCCGCTCGGAGCGGGGGTAACAATGAGCAGTTCTTC. This codes for CASSYSARSGGNNEQFF.

The sample holds a few counts of this clonotype. This sequence joins TRBV5-4 and TRBJ2-1, with TRBD2 matching 9 bases. Losses at the gene ends were 6 bases for V and 0 bases for J; bases not matched to a gene: 7. Germline loops: CDR1 SGHNT, CDR2 YYREEE (reference sequence). There are 16 residues in the CDR3. The CDR3 bases are TGTGCCAGCAACGCCGCTAGCGGGAACTCCTACAATGAGCAGTTCTTC. Translation gives CASNAASGNSYNEQFF.

Many counts were recorded for this clonotype. The V gene is TRBV7-9, the J gene TRBJ2-6; no firm D call. The V end was cut by 3 bases, the J end by 4 bases, with 10 bases between. The CDR3 loop spans 15 amino acids. The germline V gene encodes CDR1 SEHNR and CDR2 FQNEAQ (reference sequence). The CDR3 loop reads CASSLAAAGANVLTF. DNA of the CDR3: TGTGCCAGCAGCTTGGCTGCGGCAGGGGCCAACGTCCTGACTTTC. Full variable domain (remainder filled in from reference TRBV7-9 and TRBJ2-6): DTGVSQNPRHKITKRGQNVTFRCDPISEHNRLYWYRQTLGQGPEFLTYFQNEAQLEKSRLLSDRFSAERPKGSFSTLEIQRTEQGDSAMYLCASSLAAAGANVLTFGAGSRLTVL.

The rearrangement links TRBV7-2 to TRBJ1-4, with 7 bases lining up with TRBD1. The CDR3 length is 15 residues. Germline assignment: CDR1 SGHTA and CDR2 FQGNSA. The V gene end was trimmed by 5 bases and the J gene end by 3 bases; junction bases not matched to a gene: 6. CDR3 in amino acids: CASSARGPANEKLFF. The CDR3 DNA sequence: TGTGCCAGCAGCGCGAGGGGGCCAGCTAATGAAAAACTGTTTTTT.

This clonotype was seen more than once but under ten times. CDR3 sequence: CASTSLYLANRGELFF. The CDR3 DNA reads as TGTGCCAGTACGTCGTTGTATCTCGCGAATAGGGGGGAGCTGTTTTTT. V is TRBV19 and J is TRBJ2-2, with no clear D. Germline CDR1 and CDR2: LNHDA and SQIVND (reference sequence). Trimming stripped 7 bases from V and 8 bases from J, with 23 bases between. This CDR3 spans 16 amino acids. The variable domain in full, completed from reference TRBV19 and TRBJ2-2, reads DGGITQSPKYLFRKEGQNVTLSCEQNLNHDAMYWYRQDPGQGLRLIYYSQIVNDFQKGDIAEGYSVSREKKESFPLTVTSAQKNPTAFYLCASTSLYLANRGELFFGEGSRLTVL.

This clonotype was counted ten times or more. This chain connects TRBV7-2 to TRBJ2-5; 9 bases line up with TRBD1. Germline CDR1 and CDR2: SGHTA and FQGNSA. The ends lost 4 bases at V and 5 bases at J; junction bases unmatched: 5. The CDR3 length is 14 residues. CDR3 coding DNA: TGTGCCAGCAGCTCGGGGACAGGGAAGGAGACCCAGTACTTC. Its protein is CASSSGTGKETQYF.

Notes on this clonotype: A junction end diverges from the germline sequence, so it may reflect a read error. This rearrangement joins TRBV20-1 to TRBJ2-7, with no clear D. The CDR3 has 12 amino acids. Germline lookup yields CDR1 DFQATT and CDR2 SNEGSKA (reference sequence). CDR3 DNA sequence: TGCAGTGCTAGAAGGCTAGGGTACGAGCGGTACTTC. It codes for CSARRLGYERYF.

This clonotype was recorded many times. This chain joins TRBV20-1 and TRBJ2-1; D may be TRBD1 or TRBD2 (6 bases each). The CDR3 totals 11 residues. Germline loops: CDR1 DFQATT, CDR2 SNEGSKA (reference sequence). The CDR3 region has the DNA TGCACCGGAGGGACATACAATGAGCAGTTCTTC. It specifies CTGGTYNEQFF.

This sequence joins TRBV7-7 and TRBJ2-2; D is perhaps TRBD1 (5 bases). CDR1 is SSHAT, CDR2 FNYEAQ, per germline (reference sequence). The CDR3 contains 13 residues. With 3 bases removed from V and 7 bases from J, the gap between germline ends came to 9 bases. CDR3 loop: CASSFTGGGELFF. In DNA, the CDR3 is TGTGCCAGCAGCTTTACAGGTGGCGGGGAGCTGTTTTTT.

This clonotype has just a few counts. The CDR3: CATSSPRRGANVLTF. Here the CDR3 DNA reads TGTGCCACCAGCTCCCCGCGAAGGGGGGCCAACGTCCTGACTTTC. The chain is built from TRBV15 and TRBJ2-6; D ambiguous. V was pared by 5 bases and J by 4 bases, with 12 bases between. This CDR3 region has 15 residues. In germline, CDR1 is LNHNV, CDR2 YYDKDF (reference sequence).

In this sample, this clonotype turned up a few times. The V call is TRBV28, the J call TRBJ2-7; perhaps D is TRBD1 or TRBD2 (5 bases each). The germline gives CDR1 MDHEN, CDR2 SYDVKM. The CDR3 extends over 14 amino acids. Between the trimmed V and J ends, which lost 5 bases and 6 bases, there was a span of 17 bases. The CDR3 DNA reads as TGTGCCAGCAGTCCGCAGGGCTTCGAGGGCGAGCAGTACTTC. It specifies CASSPQGFEGEQYF. The complete variable domain, with remaining parts taken from reference TRBV28 and TRBJ2-7, reads DVKVTQSSRYLVKRTGEKVFLECVQDMDHENMFWYRQDPGLGLRLIYFSYDVKMKEKGDIPEGYSVSREKKERFSLILESASTNQTSMYLCASSPQGFEGEQYFGPGTRLTVT.

The gene calls are TRBV5-1 and TRBJ2-1; 10 bases line up with TRBD2. Germline CDR1 SGHRS, CDR2 YFSETQ. V shed 2 bases and J 8 bases; nucleotides not matched to a gene: 7. This CDR3 comprises 15 residues. The CDR3 protein is CASSLIAGGRDEQFF. In DNA form, the CDR3 reads TGCGCCAGCAGCTTAATAGCGGGAGGCAGGGATGAGCAGTTCTTC.

This clonotype was detected only a few times. One junction end disagrees with the germline gene, perhaps due to a read error. The rearrangement uses TRBV14 and TRBJ1-2; D is ambiguous. Germline CDR1 and CDR2: SGHDN and FVKESK. This CDR3 has 13 amino acids. CDR3 residues: CASSQDGSGSCAF. As DNA, the CDR3 is TGTGCCAGCAGCCAAGATGGGTCGGGGTCCTGCGCCTTC.